The sample holds a few counts of the clone carrying this T cell receptor beta chain. Its antigen is unidentified. V gave up 5 bases and J gave up 4 bases; unmatched junction bases: 6. Germline lookup yields CDR1 MNHEY and CDR2 SVGAGI. This CDR3 is built from 14 residues. This sample is drawn from a study of cytomegalovirus exposure and HLA in healthy donors. Whole-study findings and limits: Presence/absence analyses assumed roughly uniform sequencing depth across donors. In vitro checks showed that three CMV-associated chains really do target CMV antigens. Investigators reported 150 to 200 TCR beta chains as tied to cytomegalovirus.

In the PCR, 60 Vbeta and 13 Jbeta primers were used. Repertoires were generated with immunoSEQ multiplex PCR, while TCRdb's copy carries only in-frame clones and drops some. The table shows 90,000 to 140,000 clones, with approximately 72% occurring only once. The specimen sequenced was PBMCs. The gene calls are TRBV6-5 and TRBJ2-7; 9 bases align to TRBD1. This sequence was found in a young man in good health and CMV-seronegative. This CDR3 reads CASSHRDREYEQYF. For the CDR3, the DNA is TGTGCCAGCAGTCACCGGGACAGGGAATACGAGCAGTACTTC.